This T cell receptor (beta chain) derives from a study of blood T cell repertoires in COVID-19. From germline, CDR1 is MGHDK and CDR2 SYGVNS. This CDR3 comprises 14 residues. The V and J ends lost 7 bases and 7 bases, in that order; junction bases with no gene match: 12. Profiling relied on immunoSEQ multiplex PCR, and the TCRdb table lists in-frame clones only, not all of them. Of hundreds of thousands of clones in the sample, approximately 86% are singletons; the top ten hold more than 7.5%. The TCR was taken from a man aged 18-30 years with active or convalescent COVID-19. The rearrangement uses TRBV25-1 and TRBJ1-2; 7 nucleotides match TRBD1. The sample taken for sequencing was peripheral blood. CDR3 DNA: TGTGCCAGCACTCCGACAGGGAATCTTGGTGGCTACACCTTC. Translated: CASTPTGNLGGYTF.